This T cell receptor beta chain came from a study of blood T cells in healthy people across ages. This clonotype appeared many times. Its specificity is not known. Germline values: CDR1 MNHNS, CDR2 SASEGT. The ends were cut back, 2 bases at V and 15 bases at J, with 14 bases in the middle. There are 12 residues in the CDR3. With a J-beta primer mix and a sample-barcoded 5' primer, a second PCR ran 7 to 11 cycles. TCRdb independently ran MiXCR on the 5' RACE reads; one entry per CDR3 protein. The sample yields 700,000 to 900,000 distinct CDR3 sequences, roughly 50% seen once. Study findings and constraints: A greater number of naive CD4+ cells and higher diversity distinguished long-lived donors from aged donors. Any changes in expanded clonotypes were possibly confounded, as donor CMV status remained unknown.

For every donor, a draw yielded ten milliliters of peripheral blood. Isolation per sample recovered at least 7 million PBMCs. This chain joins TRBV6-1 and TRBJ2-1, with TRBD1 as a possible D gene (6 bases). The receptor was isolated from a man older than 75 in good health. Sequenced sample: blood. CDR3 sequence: CASSELTGHRFF. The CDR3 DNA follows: TGTGCCAGCAGTGAATTGACGGGACATCGGTTCTTC.